Each of the 23 T cell receptor beta chains below was sequenced from the same sample in a study of long-term antiretroviral therapy in people with HIV. Investigators performed immunoSEQ version v3.0 at survey level. Some clones are missing from TCRdb's copy, which holds only in-frame ones; the method was immunoSEQ multiplex PCR. This table holds some 21,000 clones, 82% found once. The source was unsorted PBMCs, collected at the start of antiretroviral therapy. The receptors were gathered from a man aged 50 or older with HIV.

The CDR3 coding sequence is TGTGCCAGCAGTTACAGGATGAACACTGAAGCTTTCTTT. This sequence encodes CASSYRMNTEAFF. V usage is TRBV2 and J usage is TRBJ1-1, with D possibly matching TRBD1 (5 bases). Trimming stripped 5 bases from V and 0 bases from J, with 7 bases between. The CDR3 is 13 residues long. Germline CDR1 is SNHLY and CDR2 is FYNNEI.

The rearrangement links TRBV15 to TRBJ2-5; no clear D. The CDR3 runs 17 residues. V lost 4 bases and J 5 bases, leaving 23 bases between the germline ends. Looked up from germline, CDR1 is LNHNV and CDR2 is YYDKDF (reference sequence). DNA for the CDR3: TGTGCCACCAGCAATTTGGATCAAAACCGGGTGTCCGAGACCCAGTACTTC. Protein sequence: CATSNLDQNRVSETQYF.

The chain carries TRBV11-2 and TRBJ2-1; 15 bases line up with TRBD2. The germline gives CDR1 SGHAT, CDR2 FQNNGV. The CDR3 length is 15 residues. The ends lost 5 bases at V and 7 bases at J; junction bases unmatched: 3. In DNA, the CDR3 is TGTGCCAGCAGCAGCGGGACTAGCGGGGGGAATGAGCAGTTCTTC. The encoded protein is CASSSGTSGGNEQFF.

The chain employs TRBV7-9 and TRBJ2-7; 7 nucleotides line up with TRBD1. The CDR3 covers 15 residues. V dropped 8 bases and J dropped 2; count of bases not matched to a gene: 12. Per germline, CDR1 SEHNR and CDR2 FQNEAQ (reference sequence). CDR3: CASRAGTESPYEQYF. The CDR3 bases are TGTGCCAGCCGCGCTGGGACAGAATCTCCCTACGAGCAGTACTTC.

The genes are TRBV4-3 and TRBJ2-5; 7 bases are shared with TRBD1. The CDR3 loop spans 14 amino acids. Looked up from germline, CDR1 is LGHNA and CDR2 is YSLEER. Losses at the gene ends were 1 base for V and 5 bases for J; bases not matched to a gene: 4. The CDR3 DNA reads as TGCGCCAGCAGCCAAGCGACAGGGTTGGAGACCCAGTACTTC. This encodes CASSQATGLETQYF.

The V call is TRBV6-5, the J call TRBJ2-7; no reliable D call. V was shortened by 6 bases and J by 3 bases, with 15 bases between the two germline ends. Looked up from germline, CDR1 is MNHEY and CDR2 is SVGAGI. The CDR3 runs 14 residues. This CDR3 reads CASSQTDRHYEQYF. The CDR3 DNA sequence: TGTGCCAGCAGCCAGACGGACCGACACTACGAGCAGTACTTC.

The gene calls are TRBV10-3 and TRBJ2-7, with 8 bases matching TRBD1. Germline CDR1 ENHRY, CDR2 SYGVKD. The CDR3 totals 15 residues. Losses at the gene ends were 1 base for V and 6 bases for J; bases not matched to a gene: 8. CDR3 protein: CAISEYLGQGVEQYF. The CDR3 coding sequence is TGTGCCATCAGTGAGTATCTCGGACAGGGCGTCGAGCAGTACTTC.

V is TRBV9 and J is TRBJ2-1, with D hard to call. The germline CDR1 and CDR2 sequences are SGDLS and YYNGEE. This CDR3 has 14 residues. V was cut by 4 bases and J by 4 bases, with 12 bases left in between. The CDR3 here is CASSSGLTYNEQFF. For the CDR3, the DNA is TGTGCCAGCAGCTCGGGCCTGACATACAATGAGCAGTTCTTC.

This clone has only a few counts. The V gene is TRBV11-2, the J gene TRBJ1-6; 7 bases align to TRBD1. Germline V gives CDR1 SGHAT, CDR2 FQNNGV. The CDR3 is 16 residues long. Trimming cost V 1 base and J 7 bases; bases outside gene matches: 7. The chain's CDR3 is CASSLGQGSGNSPLHF. The CDR3 DNA reads as TGTGCCAGCAGCTTAGGACAGGGCAGTGGGAATTCACCCCTCCACTTT.

The chain carries TRBV12-5 and TRBJ2-1, with TRBD2 matching over 11 bases. Germline trimming cut 1 base from V and 0 bases from J; bases unmatched to any gene: 17. CDR1 LGHNT and CDR2 FRNRAP come from the germline V gene. The CDR3 runs to 22 residues. CDR3 region: CASGLEASGGLLIMGSYNEQFF. CDR3 in DNA: TGTGCTAGTGGTTTGGAGGCTAGCGGGGGGCTCTTAATAATGGGCTCCTACAATGAGCAGTTCTTC.

The genes are TRBV6-4 and TRBJ2-1; D is perhaps TRBD2 (6 bases). CDR3 length: 16 residues. Germline V lookup: CDR1 MRHNA, CDR2 SNTAGT. The germline V and J ends were trimmed by 0 bases and 10 bases, with 19 bases remaining between them. CDR3 amino acids: CASSDSGGAPFREQFF. CDR3 nucleotide sequence: TGTGCCAGCAGTGACTCCGGCGGGGCCCCCTTTCGAGAGCAGTTCTTC.

The chain joins TRBV18 to TRBJ2-3; no definite D call. The V gene's germline CDR1 is KGHSH and CDR2 LQKENI. The CDR3 is 13 residues long. V lost 3 bases and J 6 bases, leaving 10 bases between the germline ends. The CDR3 sequence: CASSPVDLDTQYF. Written as DNA, the CDR3 is TGTGCCAGCTCACCCGTAGATTTGGATACGCAGTATTTT.

As for this clone: One junction end disagrees with the germline gene, perhaps due to a read error. The rearrangement uses TRBV5-8 and TRBJ1-1, with D hard to call. The CDR3 runs to 11 residues. Germline loops: CDR1 SGHTS, CDR2 YDEGEE. The CDR3 nucleotides read TGTGCCAGCAGCTGGCGGAAATCGGGTGACTTT. It encodes CASSWRKSGDF.

This clone was picked up one time. As DNA, the CDR3 is TGTGCCAGCAGCTCCATTCCACCCCCCAATGAGCAGTTCTTC. It specifies CASSSIPPPNEQFF. The chain recombines TRBV11-2 with TRBJ2-1, with unresolved D. Germline CDR1 reads SGHAT; CDR2 reads FQNNGV. This CDR3 spans 14 amino acids. V shed 4 bases and J shed 6 bases, with 13 bases lying between them.

V gene TRBV6-5 combines with J gene TRBJ1-1, with 10 bases fitting TRBD1. This CDR3 is built from 12 residues. V lost 6 bases, J lost 11 bases, and 6 bases stayed unmatched. Germline assignment: CDR1 MNHEY and CDR2 SVGAGI. The CDR3 nucleotides are TGTGCCAGCAGGACAGGGGGCGCGGGTGCTTTCTTT. Amino acids: CASRTGGAGAFF.

This chain links TRBV4-1 with TRBJ2-1; the D call may be TRBD1 or TRBD2 (6 bases each). Germline-derived CDR1 and CDR2 are MGHRA and YSYEKL. The CDR3 consists of 14 residues. Trimming stripped 3 bases from V and 7 bases from J, with 13 bases between. This CDR3 reads CASSQRDNRNEQFF. The CDR3, as DNA: TGCGCCAGCAGCCAGCGGGACAATCGGAATGAGCAGTTCTTC.

The J gene is TRBJ2-3, the V gene TRBV13; 10 positions agree with TRBD1. V trimming: 5 bases; J trimming: 3 bases; junction bases outside the gene matches: 5. The CDR3 covers 15 residues. CDR1 is PRHDT, CDR2 FYEKMQ, per germline (reference sequence). CDR3 DNA: TGTGCCAGCAGCGCTGGACAGGGGGAAACAGATACGCAGTATTTT. It is translated as CASSAGQGETDTQYF.

This rearrangement joins TRBV7-6 to TRBJ2-7, with 8 bases aligning to TRBD1. Germline assignment: CDR1 SGHVS and CDR2 FNYEAQ. Germline trimming cut 2 bases from V and 0 bases from J; bases unmatched to any gene: 3. This CDR3 has 15 residues. The CDR3 nucleotides read TGTGCCAGCAGCTTACGGACAGGGAGCTCCTACGAGCAGTACTTC. Protein product: CASSLRTGSSYEQYF.

This rearrangement joins TRBV2 to TRBJ2-7; D remains unclear. The CDR3 spans 15 residues. The germline V gene has CDR1 SNHLY and CDR2 FYNNEI. Deletions cut 1 base from V and 0 bases from J, with 10 bases between. The DNA for the CDR3 is TGTGCCAGCAGTGAAGGGAGACTGAGCTCCTACGAGCAGTACTTC. Its protein product is CASSEGRLSSYEQYF.

The CDR3 reads CASSQKGVTDTQYF. The CDR3 bases are TGTGCCAGCAGCCAGAAAGGGGTCACAGATACGCAGTATTTT. V and J are TRBV7-2 and TRBJ2-3; perhaps TRBD1 as D (5 bases). Germline V lookup: CDR1 SGHTA, CDR2 FQGNSA. This CDR3 has 14 amino acids. The V end lost 5 bases, the J end lost 2 bases, and 11 bases lay between the germline ends.

This rearrangement joins TRBV4-1 to TRBJ2-7, with TRBD1 matching 9 bases. V lost 4 bases and J lost 7; bases outside the gene matches: 14. The CDR3 length is 16 residues. The germline V gene encodes CDR1 MGHRA and CDR2 YSYEKL. CDR3 bases: TGCGCCAGCAGCCTTCACAGTACAGGGGGCCTCTGGGAGCAGTACTTC. Translation: CASSLHSTGGLWEQYF.

This clone was counted a few times. V is TRBV5-5 and J is TRBJ1-2; D gene uncertain. This CDR3 region has 12 residues. Trimming removed 4 bases at V and 7 bases at J, with 11 bases between. The germline V gene encodes CDR1 SGHKS and CDR2 YYEKEE (reference sequence). This CDR3 is CASSPGSGGYTF. As DNA, the CDR3 is TGTGCCAGCAGCCCCGGTTCAGGTGGCTACACCTTC.

V is TRBV9 and J is TRBJ2-3; a possible D gene is TRBD2 (5 bases). The V end lost 1 base, the J end lost 2 bases, and 11 bases lay between the germline ends. Germline CDR1 and CDR2: SGDLS and YYNGEE. There are 15 residues in the CDR3. CDR3 nucleotide sequence: TGTGCCAGCAGCGTAACGGGGTTTTCCACAGATACGCAGTATTTT. Protein sequence: CASSVTGFSTDTQYF. The whole variable domain, filled in from reference TRBV9 and TRBJ2-3, reads DSGVTQTPKHLITATGQRVTLRCSPRSGDLSVYWYQQSLDQGLQFLIQYYNGEERAKGNILERFSAQQFPDLHSELNLSSLELGDSALYFCASSVTGFSTDTQYFGPGTRLTVL.